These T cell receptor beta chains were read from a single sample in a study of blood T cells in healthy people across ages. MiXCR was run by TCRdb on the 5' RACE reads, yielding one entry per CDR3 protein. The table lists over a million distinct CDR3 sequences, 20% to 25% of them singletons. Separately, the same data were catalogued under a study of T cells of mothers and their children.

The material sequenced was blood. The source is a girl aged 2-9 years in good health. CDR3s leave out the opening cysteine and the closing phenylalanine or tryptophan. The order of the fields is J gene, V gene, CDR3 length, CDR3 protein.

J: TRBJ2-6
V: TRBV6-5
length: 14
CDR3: ASSYSGGFGANVLT

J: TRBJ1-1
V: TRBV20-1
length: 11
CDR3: SARDYLDTEAF

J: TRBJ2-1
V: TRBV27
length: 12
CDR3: ASIPGQGANEQF

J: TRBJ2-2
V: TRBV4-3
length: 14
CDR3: ASSQDQGAHTGELF

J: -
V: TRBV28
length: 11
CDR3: ATSRILSYEQY

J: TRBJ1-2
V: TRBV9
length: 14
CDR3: ASSVASGRGNYGYT

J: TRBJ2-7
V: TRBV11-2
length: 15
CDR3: ASSSIDFRGSTYEQY

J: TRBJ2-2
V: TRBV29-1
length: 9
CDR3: STLTTGELF

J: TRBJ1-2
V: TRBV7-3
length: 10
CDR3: AGSQTGNGYT

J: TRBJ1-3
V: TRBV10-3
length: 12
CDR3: AIRGQGVGNTIY

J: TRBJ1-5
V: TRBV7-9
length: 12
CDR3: ASSEGILHQPQH

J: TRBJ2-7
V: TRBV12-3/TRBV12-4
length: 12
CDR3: ASSLPSSSPEQY

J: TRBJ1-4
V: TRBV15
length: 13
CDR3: ATSRDGGRAAELF

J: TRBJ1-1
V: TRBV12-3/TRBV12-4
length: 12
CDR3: ASSPYGANTEAF

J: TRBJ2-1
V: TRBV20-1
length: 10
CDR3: SAPRESYEQF

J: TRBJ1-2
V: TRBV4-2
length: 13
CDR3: ASSQVYQGSYGYT

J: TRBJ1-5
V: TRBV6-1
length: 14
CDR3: ASSPRGMDGNQPQH

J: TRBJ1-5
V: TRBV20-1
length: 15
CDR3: SARNLIPHLGNQPQH

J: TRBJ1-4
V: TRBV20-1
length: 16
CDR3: SARMDTDHVPFNEKLF

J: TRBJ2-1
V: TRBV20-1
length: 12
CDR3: SATSWSSYNEQF